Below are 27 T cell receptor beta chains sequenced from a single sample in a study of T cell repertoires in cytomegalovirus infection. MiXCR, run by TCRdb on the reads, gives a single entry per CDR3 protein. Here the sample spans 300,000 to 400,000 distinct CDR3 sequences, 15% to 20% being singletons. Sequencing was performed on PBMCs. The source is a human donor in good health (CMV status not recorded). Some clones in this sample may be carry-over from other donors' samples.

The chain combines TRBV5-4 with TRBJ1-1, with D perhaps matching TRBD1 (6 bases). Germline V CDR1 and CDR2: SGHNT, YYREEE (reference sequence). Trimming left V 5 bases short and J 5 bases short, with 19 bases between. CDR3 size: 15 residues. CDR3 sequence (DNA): TGTGCCAGCAGGTTGATCGGGGGGCCGGGGACTGAAGCTTTCTTT. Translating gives CASRLIGGPGTEAFF.

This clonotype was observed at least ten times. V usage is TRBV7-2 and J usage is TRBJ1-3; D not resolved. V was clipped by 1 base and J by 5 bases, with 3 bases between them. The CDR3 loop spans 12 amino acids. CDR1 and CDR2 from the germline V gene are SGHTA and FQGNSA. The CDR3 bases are TGTGCCAGCAGCTTAGAGAGAAACACCATATATTTT. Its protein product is CASSLERNTIYF.

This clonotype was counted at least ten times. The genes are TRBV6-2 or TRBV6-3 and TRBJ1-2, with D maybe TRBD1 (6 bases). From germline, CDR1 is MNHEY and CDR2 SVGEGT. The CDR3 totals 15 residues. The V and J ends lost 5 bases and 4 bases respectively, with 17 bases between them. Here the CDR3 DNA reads TGTGCCAGCAGTCGCGACCCCGGGACACGCTATGGCTACACCTTC. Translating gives CASSRDPGTRYGYTF.

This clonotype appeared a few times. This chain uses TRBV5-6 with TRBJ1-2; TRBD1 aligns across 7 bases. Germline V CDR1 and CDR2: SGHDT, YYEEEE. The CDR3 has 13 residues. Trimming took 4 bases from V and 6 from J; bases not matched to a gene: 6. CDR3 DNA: TGTGCCAGCAGCGACGGACAGGCAAATGGCTACACCTTC. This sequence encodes CASSDGQANGYTF.

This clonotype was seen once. CDR3: CSARRGAGGNTIYF. CDR3 coding DNA: TGCAGTGCTAGGCGTGGGGCGGGCGGAAACACCATATATTTT. The chain links TRBV20-1 to TRBJ1-3; TRBD1 might be the D (5 bases). The CDR3 consists of 14 residues. V lost 3 bases, J lost 4 bases, and 13 bases lay in between. Per the germline V gene, CDR1 is DFQATT and CDR2 is SNEGSKA (reference sequence).

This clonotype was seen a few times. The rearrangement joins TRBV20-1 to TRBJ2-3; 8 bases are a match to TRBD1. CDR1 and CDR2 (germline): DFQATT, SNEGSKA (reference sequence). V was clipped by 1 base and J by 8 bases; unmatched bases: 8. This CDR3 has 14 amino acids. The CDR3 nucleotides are TGCAGTGCTAGAGCCCGGACAGGGAGTACTACGCAGTATTTT. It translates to CSARARTGSTTQYF.

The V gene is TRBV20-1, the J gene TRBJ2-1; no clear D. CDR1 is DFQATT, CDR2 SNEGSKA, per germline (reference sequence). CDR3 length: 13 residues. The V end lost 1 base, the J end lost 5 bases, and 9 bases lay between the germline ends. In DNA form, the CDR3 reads TGCAGTGCTAGAGCCCCTAGGAACAATGAGCAGTTCTTC. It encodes CSARAPRNNEQFF.

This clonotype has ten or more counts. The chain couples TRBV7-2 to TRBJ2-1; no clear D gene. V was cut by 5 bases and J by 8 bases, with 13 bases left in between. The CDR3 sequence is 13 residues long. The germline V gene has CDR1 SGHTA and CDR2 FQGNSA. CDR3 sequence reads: CASSALVAHEQFF. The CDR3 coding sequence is TGTGCCAGCAGCGCCCTAGTCGCCCATGAGCAGTTCTTC.

Here the CDR3 reads CASSQTGGGHTEAFF. The CDR3 nucleotides read TGTGCCAGCAGCCAAACTGGGGGCGGACATACTGAAGCTTTCTTT. V gene TRBV3-1 combines with J gene TRBJ1-1; possible D gene TRBD1, 6 bases. Germline-derived CDR1 and CDR2 are LGHDT and YNNKEL (reference sequence). The ends were cut back, 2 bases at V and 5 bases at J, with 15 bases in the middle. The CDR3 length is 15 residues.

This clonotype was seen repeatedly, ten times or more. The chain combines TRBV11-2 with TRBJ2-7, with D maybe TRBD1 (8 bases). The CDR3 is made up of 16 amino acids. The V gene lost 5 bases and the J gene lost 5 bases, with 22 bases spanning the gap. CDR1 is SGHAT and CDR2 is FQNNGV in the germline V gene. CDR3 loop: CASSPGRDRIDHEQYF. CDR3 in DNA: TGTGCCAGCAGCCCAGGGAGGGACAGGATCGACCACGAGCAGTACTTC.

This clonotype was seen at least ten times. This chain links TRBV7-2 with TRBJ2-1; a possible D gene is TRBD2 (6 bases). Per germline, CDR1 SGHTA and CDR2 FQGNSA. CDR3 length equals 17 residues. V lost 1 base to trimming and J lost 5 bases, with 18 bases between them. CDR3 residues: CASSLVGGVLVDNEQFF. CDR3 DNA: TGTGCCAGCAGCTTAGTAGGAGGGGTTCTAGTTGACAATGAGCAGTTCTTC.

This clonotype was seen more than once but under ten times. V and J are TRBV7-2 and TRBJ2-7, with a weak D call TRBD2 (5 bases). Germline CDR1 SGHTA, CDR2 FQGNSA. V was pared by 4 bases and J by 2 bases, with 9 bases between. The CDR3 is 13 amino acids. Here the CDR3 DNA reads TGTGCCAGCAGCTCCCCGGGGACCTACGAGCAGTACTTC. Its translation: CASSSPGTYEQYF.

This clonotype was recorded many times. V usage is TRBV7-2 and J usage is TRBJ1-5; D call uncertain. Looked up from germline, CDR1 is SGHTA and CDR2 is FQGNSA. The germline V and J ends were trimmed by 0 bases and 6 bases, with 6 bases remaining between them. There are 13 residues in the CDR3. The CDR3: CASSLARSQPQHF. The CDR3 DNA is TGTGCCAGCAGCTTAGCCCGTAGTCAGCCCCAGCATTTT.

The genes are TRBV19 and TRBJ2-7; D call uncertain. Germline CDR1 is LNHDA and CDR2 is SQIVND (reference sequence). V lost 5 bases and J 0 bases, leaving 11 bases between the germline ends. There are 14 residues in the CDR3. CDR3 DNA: TGTGCCAGTAGTCGTCTCCAGAGCTCCTACGAGCAGTACTTC. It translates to CASSRLQSSYEQYF. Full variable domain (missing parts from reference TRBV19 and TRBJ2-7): DGGITQSPKYLFRKEGQNVTLSCEQNLNHDAMYWYRQDPGQGLRLIYYSQIVNDFQKGDIAEGYSVSREKKESFPLTVTSAQKNPTAFYLCASSRLQSSYEQYFGPGTRLTVT.

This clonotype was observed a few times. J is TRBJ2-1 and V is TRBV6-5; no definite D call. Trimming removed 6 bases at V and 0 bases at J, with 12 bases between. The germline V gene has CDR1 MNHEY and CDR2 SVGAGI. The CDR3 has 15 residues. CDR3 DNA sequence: TGTGCCAGCAGACCCTACCCGGACTCCTACAATGAGCAGTTCTTC. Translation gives CASRPYPDSYNEQFF.

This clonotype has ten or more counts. CDR3 coding DNA: TGTGCCAGCAGCTTACCCGTAGCGGGGGTTACGCAGTATTTT. Amino acids: CASSLPVAGVTQYF. The chain employs TRBV7-2 and TRBJ2-3, with 9 positions matching TRBD2. The CDR3 sequence is 14 residues long. Trimming at V came to 2 bases and at J to 8 bases, leaving 5 bases not matched to a gene. Per germline, CDR1 SGHTA and CDR2 FQGNSA. Filled out from reference TRBV7-2 and TRBJ2-3, the complete variable domain reads GAGVSQSPSNKVTEKGKDVELRCDPISGHTALYWYRQSLGQGLEFLIYFQGNSAPDKSGLPSDRFSAERTGGSVSTLTIQRTQQEDSAVYLCASSLPVAGVTQYFGPGTRLTVL.

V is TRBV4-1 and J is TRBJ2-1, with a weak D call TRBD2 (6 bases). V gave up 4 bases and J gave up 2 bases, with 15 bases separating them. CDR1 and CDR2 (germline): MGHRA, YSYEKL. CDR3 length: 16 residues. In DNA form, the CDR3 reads TGCGCCAGCAGCCCGTCCGGGACTGGCGCCTACAATGAGCAGTTCTTC. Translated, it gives CASSPSGTGAYNEQFF.

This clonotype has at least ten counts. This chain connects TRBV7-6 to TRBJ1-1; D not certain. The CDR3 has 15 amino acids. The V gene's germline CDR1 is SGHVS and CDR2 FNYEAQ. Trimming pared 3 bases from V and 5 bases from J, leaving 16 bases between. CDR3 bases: TGTGCCAGCAGCTTTGTATTGCTGGGGAGGACTGAAGCTTTCTTT. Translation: CASSFVLLGRTEAFF.

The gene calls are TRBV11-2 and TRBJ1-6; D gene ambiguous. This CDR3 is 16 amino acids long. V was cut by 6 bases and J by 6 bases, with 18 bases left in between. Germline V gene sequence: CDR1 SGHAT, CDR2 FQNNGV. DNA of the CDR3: TGTGCCAGCAGTCCTCTGTCGGGTACAGTTAATTCACCCCTCCACTTT. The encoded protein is CASSPLSGTVNSPLHF.

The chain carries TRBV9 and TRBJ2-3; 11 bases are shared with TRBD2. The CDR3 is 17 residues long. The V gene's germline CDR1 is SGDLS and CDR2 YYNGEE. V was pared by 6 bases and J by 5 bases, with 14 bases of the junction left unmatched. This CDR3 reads CASNRLLSGGAEDTQYF. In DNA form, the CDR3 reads TGTGCCAGCAACAGACTCCTTAGCGGGGGGGCGGAAGATACGCAGTATTTT.

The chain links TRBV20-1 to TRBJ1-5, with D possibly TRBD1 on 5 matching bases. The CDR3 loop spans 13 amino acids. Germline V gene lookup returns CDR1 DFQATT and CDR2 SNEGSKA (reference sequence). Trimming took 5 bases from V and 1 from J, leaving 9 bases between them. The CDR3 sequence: CSAQRQSNQPQHF. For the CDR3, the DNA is TGCAGTGCTCAACGACAGAGCAATCAGCCCCAGCATTTT.

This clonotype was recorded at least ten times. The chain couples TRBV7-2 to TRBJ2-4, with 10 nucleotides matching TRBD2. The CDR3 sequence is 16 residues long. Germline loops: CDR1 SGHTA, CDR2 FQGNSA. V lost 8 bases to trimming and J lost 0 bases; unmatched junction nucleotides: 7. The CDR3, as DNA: TGTGCCAGCGCAGCGGGAGGGGGACTAGCCAAAAACATTCAGTACTTC. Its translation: CASAAGGGLAKNIQYF.

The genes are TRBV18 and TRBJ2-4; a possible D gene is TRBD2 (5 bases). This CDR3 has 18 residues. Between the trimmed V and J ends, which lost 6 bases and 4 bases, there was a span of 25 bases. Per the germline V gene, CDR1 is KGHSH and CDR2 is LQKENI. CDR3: CASSRILAGPGEKNIQYF. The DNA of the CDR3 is TGTGCCAGCTCTCGAATATTGGCAGGCCCCGGGGAGAAAAACATTCAGTACTTC.

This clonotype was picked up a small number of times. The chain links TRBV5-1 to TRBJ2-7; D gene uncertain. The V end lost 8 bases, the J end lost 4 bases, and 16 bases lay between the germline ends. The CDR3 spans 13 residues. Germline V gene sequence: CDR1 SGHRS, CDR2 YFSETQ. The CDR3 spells CASGEPQVYEQYF. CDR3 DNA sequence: TGCGCCAGTGGTGAGCCCCAGGTATACGAGCAGTACTTC.

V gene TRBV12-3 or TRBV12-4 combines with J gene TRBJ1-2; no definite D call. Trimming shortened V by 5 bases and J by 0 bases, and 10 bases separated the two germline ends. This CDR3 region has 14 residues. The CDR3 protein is CASSPGLSNYGYTF. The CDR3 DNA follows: TGTGCCAGCAGTCCCGGTTTATCTAACTATGGCTACACCTTC.

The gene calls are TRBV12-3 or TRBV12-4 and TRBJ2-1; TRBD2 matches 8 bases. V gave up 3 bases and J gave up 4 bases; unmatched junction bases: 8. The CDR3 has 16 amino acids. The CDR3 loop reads CASSFNAGGEYNEQFF. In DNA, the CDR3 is TGTGCCAGCAGTTTTAATGCGGGGGGAGAGTACAATGAGCAGTTCTTC.

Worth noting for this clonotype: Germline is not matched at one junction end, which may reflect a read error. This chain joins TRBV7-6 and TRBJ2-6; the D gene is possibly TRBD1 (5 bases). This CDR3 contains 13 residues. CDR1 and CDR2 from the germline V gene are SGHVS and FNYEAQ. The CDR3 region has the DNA TGTGCCAGCAGCCCCTCTGGGGCCAAGGTCCTGACTTTC. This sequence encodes CASSPSGAKVLTF.